A selection of T cell receptor beta chains follows, all from one sample in a study of blood T cells in healthy people across ages. MiXCR, run by TCRdb on the 5' RACE reads, gives a single entry per CDR3 protein. This table holds about 1,600,000 distinct CDR3 sequences, approximately 40% found once. Source material: blood. The source of these receptors is a woman in her late teens or twenties in good health. Both conserved end residues are part of each CDR3. D genes are given only for firm matches. Size tells how often a clone was seen (once, few, many) or the class of an expanded clone, and some rows leave it out.

v_call	clone_size	d_call	j_call	cdr3_aa	cdr3_nt
TRBV4-1	few	TRBD1	TRBJ2-1	CASSLFGTGRTDEQFF	TGCGCCAGCAGCCTATTCGGGACAGGGCGAACCGATGAGCAGTTCTTC
TRBV20-1	few	-	TRBJ2-5	CSVTKGGEQETQYF	TGTAGTGTTACGAAAGGGGGGGAACAAGAGACCCAGTACTTC
TRBV4-1	few	TRBD1	TRBJ1-2	CASSQGTGALYTF	TGCGCCAGCAGCCAAGGGACAGGAGCACTCTACACCTTC
TRBV4-1	-	-	TRBJ1-1	CASSPTGSSTGAFF	TGCGCCAGCAGCCCGACTGGGAGTAGCACTGGAGCTTTCTTT
TRBV28	-	TRBD1	TRBJ1-1	CASSLRGGYGMNTEAFF	TGTGCCAGCAGTTTAAGAGGGGGCTACGGAATGAACACTGAAGCTTTCTTT
TRBV3-1	-	-	TRBJ1-2	CASSQGGINYGYTF	TGTGCCAGCAGCCAAGGAGGGATAAACTATGGCTACACCTTC
TRBV20-1	few	TRBD2	TRBJ2-7	CSAPWTSGRSHEQYF	TGCAGTGCTCCCTGGACTAGCGGGAGGTCTCACGAGCAGTACTTC
TRBV6-1	-	TRBD1	TRBJ1-2	CASSEKGAGSYGYTF	TGTGCCAGCAGTGAAAAGGGGGCTGGGTCCTATGGCTACACCTTC
TRBV5-1	few	-	TRBJ2-3	CASSSLEGDTQYF	TGCGCCAGCAGCTCGCTTGAGGGAGATACGCAGTATTTT
TRBV9	once	TRBD1	TRBJ2-1	CASSTGTGNNEQFF	TGTGCCAGCAGCACTGGGACAGGGAACAATGAGCAGTTCTTC
TRBV20-1	-	-	TRBJ1-2	CSARNPARMGNYGYTF	TGCAGTGCTAGAAACCCTGCCCGGATGGGGAACTATGGCTACACCTTC
TRBV7-9	few	TRBD1	TRBJ2-7	CASSVTGGTYEQYF	TGTGCCAGCAGCGTGACAGGGGGCACCTACGAGCAGTACTTC
TRBV7-9	few	-	TRBJ1-1	CASIQIDRPNTEAFF	TGTGCCAGCATCCAGATTGACAGACCAAACACTGAAGCTTTCTTT
TRBV5-1	few	TRBD2	TRBJ2-3	CASSVGREADTQYF	TGCGCCAGCAGCGTGGGGAGGGAAGCAGATACGCAGTATTTT
TRBV18	-	-	TRBJ2-1	CASSGVPRNEQFF	TGTGCCAGCTCAGGGGTACCGCGGAATGAGCAGTTCTTC
TRBV7-8	few	-	TRBJ2-3	CASSPIVGTTDTQYF	TGTGCCAGCAGCCCAATCGTGGGAACGACAGATACGCAGTATTTT
TRBV29-1	few	-	TRBJ2-3	CSVEKSFLDTQYF	TGCAGCGTTGAGAAAAGTTTTTTAGATACGCAGTATTTT
TRBV6-5	many	TRBD2	TRBJ2-3	CASSRSGGKGTDTQYF	TGTGCCAGCAGCCGTAGCGGGGGGAAGGGCACAGATACGCAGTATTTT
TRBV7-9	-	TRBD1	TRBJ2-2	CAKQGQGINTGELFF	TGTGCCAAACAGGGACAGGGCATCAACACCGGGGAGCTGTTTTTT
TRBV7-2	few	TRBD1	TRBJ1-1	CASSPGQGTAEAFF	TGTGCCAGCAGTCCCGGACAGGGAACTGCTGAAGCTTTCTTT
TRBV6-1	few	TRBD1	TRBJ1-2	CASRTGGLRYYGYTF	TGTGCCAGCAGGACAGGGGGCCTACGGTACTATGGCTACACCTTC
TRBV6-1	-	-	TRBJ2-3	CASSGGTPSSTDTQYF	TGTGCCAGCAGTGGGGGGACGCCGTCTAGCACAGATACGCAGTATTTT
TRBV6-6	-	-	TRBJ1-3	CASTLHISGGNTIYF	TGTGCCAGCACCCTACATATATCAGGTGGAAACACCATATATTTT
TRBV10-1	-	-	TRBJ1-2	CASSPGHNYGYTF	TGCGCCAGCAGTCCCGGCCATAACTATGGCTACACCTTC
TRBV14	few	TRBD2	TRBJ2-3	CASSQDRTSGRLEADTQYF	TGTGCCAGCAGCCAAGATAGGACTAGCGGGAGGCTGGAGGCAGATACGCAGTATTTT
TRBV30	-	-	TRBJ1-1	CAWYHQGGTEAFF	TGTGCCTGGTACCACCAGGGTGGGACTGAAGCTTTCTTT
TRBV5-1	-	TRBD2	TRBJ2-5	CASSSTSGGAWETQYF	TGCGCCAGCAGCTCTACTAGCGGGGGGGCATGGGAGACCCAGTACTTC
TRBV20-1	many	-	TRBJ2-1	CSARSYNEQFF	TGCAGTGCTAGGAGCTACAATGAGCAGTTCTTC
TRBV19	-	TRBD2	TRBJ2-5	CASSSRWGGRETQYF	TGTGCCAGTAGTAGCCGATGGGGGGGACGGGAGACCCAGTACTTC
TRBV3-1	few	-	TRBJ2-4	CASSQDTVKQYF	TGTGCCAGCAGCCAAGATACGGTAAAGCAGTACTTC
TRBV12-3/TRBV12-4	few	-	TRBJ1-5	CASSFEGLSNQPQHF	TGTGCCAGCAGTTTTGAAGGGTTGAGCAATCAGCCCCAGCATTTT
TRBV7-6	few	TRBD2	TRBJ2-1	CASSLGMGLAGNEQFF	TGTGCCAGCAGCTTAGGGATGGGACTAGCTGGCAATGAGCAGTTCTTC
TRBV2	-	TRBD2	TRBJ2-1	CASSEYGLAGLNEQFF	TGTGCCAGCAGTGAGTACGGATTAGCGGGGCTCAATGAGCAGTTCTTC
TRBV30	-	TRBD1	TRBJ2-4	CAWSVGGTGNIQYF	TGTGCCTGGAGTGTAGGGGGGACAGGAAACATTCAGTACTTC
TRBV6-1	few	-	TRBJ2-3	CASSERGTTDTQYF	TGTGCCAGCAGTGAACGCGGGACTACAGATACGCAGTATTTT
TRBV6-4	few	-	TRBJ1-5	CAIPRGLVNQPQHF	TGTGCCATTCCGAGAGGGTTGGTCAATCAGCCCCAGCATTTT
TRBV3-1	-	TRBD2	TRBJ2-3	CASSPSGTPFSTDTQYF	TGTGCCAGCAGCCCGAGCGGGACTCCGTTTAGCACAGACACGCAGTATTTT
TRBV20-1	few	TRBD2	TRBJ2-3	CSAIPLSGSRTDTQYF	TGCAGTGCTATCCCCTTAAGCGGGAGTCGAACAGATACGCAGTATTTT
TRBV5-8	-	-	TRBJ1-1	CASSVGVGAEAFF	TGTGCCAGCAGCGTCGGTGTGGGAGCTGAAGCTTTCTTT
TRBV5-4	few	TRBD2	TRBJ2-5	CASSLTGLAGPQETQYF	TGTGCCAGCAGCTTAACGGGACTAGCGGGACCCCAAGAGACCCAGTACTTC
TRBV20-1	-	-	TRBJ2-5	CSASGKEGQYF	TGCAGTGCTAGTGGGAAAGAGGGGCAGTACTTC
TRBV15	few	-	TRBJ2-1	CATSRDPQGEQFF	TGTGCCACCAGCAGAGATCCCCAGGGTGAGCAGTTCTTC
TRBV7-3	-	-	TRBJ2-7	CASSTQDSNSYEQYF	TGTGCCAGCAGCACACAGGATTCAAACTCCTACGAGCAGTACTTC
TRBV7-2	-	TRBD2	TRBJ2-1	CASSRLAGRRGDEQFF	TGTGCCAGCAGCCGACTAGCGGGAAGGAGGGGCGATGAGCAGTTCTTC
TRBV28	-	TRBD2	TRBJ2-4	CASSLMRGDIQYF	TGTGCCAGCAGTTTAATGCGGGGGGACATTCAGTACTTC
TRBV3-1	few	-	TRBJ2-1	CASSQDSATYNEQFF	TGTGCCAGCAGCCAAGATTCAGCCACCTACAATGAGCAGTTCTTC
TRBV28	-	-	TRBJ1-2	CASSLTARLWGYTF	TGTGCCAGCAGTTTAACGGCCCGTCTATGGGGCTACACCTTC
TRBV12-3/TRBV12-4	-	-	TRBJ2-7	CASSDQVGYEQYF	TGTGCCAGCAGTGATCAGGTCGGCTACGAGCAGTACTTC
TRBV6-2/TRBV6-3	once	TRBD1	TRBJ2-1	CARRQGANEQFF	TGTGCCAGAAGACAGGGGGCAAATGAGCAGTTCTTC
TRBV12-3/TRBV12-4	few	-	TRBJ1-1	CASSFIEVGTEAFF	TGTGCCAGCAGTTTCATTGAGGTGGGCACTGAAGCTTTCTTT
TRBV6-1	-	-	TRBJ1-2	CASSEVPAGYGYTF	TGTGCCAGCAGTGAAGTGCCGGCAGGCTATGGCTACACCTTC
TRBV10-3	-	-	TRBJ2-1	CAISEGLYNEQFF	TGTGCCATCAGTGAGGGACTTTACAATGAGCAGTTCTTC
TRBV20-1	few	-	TRBJ2-4	CSAATSTAKNIQYF	TGCAGTGCGGCAACTAGCACAGCCAAAAACATTCAGTACTTC